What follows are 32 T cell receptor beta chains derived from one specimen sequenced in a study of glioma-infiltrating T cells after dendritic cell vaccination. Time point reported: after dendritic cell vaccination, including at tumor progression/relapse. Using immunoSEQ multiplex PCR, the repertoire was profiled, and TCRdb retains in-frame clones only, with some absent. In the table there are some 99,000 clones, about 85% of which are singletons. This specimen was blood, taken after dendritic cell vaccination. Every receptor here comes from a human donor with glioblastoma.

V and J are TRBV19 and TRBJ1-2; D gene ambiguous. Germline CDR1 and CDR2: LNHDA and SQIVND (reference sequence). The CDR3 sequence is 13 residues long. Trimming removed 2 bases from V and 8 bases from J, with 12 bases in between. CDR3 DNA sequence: TGTGCCAGTAGTATAAGCAGGCCTGTCGGCTACACCTTC. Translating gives CASSISRPVGYTF.

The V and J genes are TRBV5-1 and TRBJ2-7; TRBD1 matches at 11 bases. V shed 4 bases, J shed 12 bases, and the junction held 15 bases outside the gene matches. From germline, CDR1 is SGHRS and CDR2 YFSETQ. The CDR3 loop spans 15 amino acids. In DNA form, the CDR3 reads TGCGCCAGCAGCCCTCTGGGACAGGGGGGATTATCCGGGTACTTC. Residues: CASSPLGQGGLSGYF. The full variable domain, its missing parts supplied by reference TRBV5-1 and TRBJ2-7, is KAGVTQTPRYLIKTRGQQVTLSCSPISGHRSVSWYQQTPGQGLQFLFEYFSETQRNKGNFPGRFSGRQFSNSRSEMNVSTLELGDSALYLCASSPLGQGGLSGYFGPGTRLTVT.

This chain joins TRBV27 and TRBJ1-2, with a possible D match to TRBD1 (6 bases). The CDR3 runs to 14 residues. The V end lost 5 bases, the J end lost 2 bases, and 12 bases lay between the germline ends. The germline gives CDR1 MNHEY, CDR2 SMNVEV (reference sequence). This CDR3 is CASSRRGGNYGYTF. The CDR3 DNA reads TGTGCCAGCAGTCGAAGGGGGGGGAACTATGGCTACACCTTC.

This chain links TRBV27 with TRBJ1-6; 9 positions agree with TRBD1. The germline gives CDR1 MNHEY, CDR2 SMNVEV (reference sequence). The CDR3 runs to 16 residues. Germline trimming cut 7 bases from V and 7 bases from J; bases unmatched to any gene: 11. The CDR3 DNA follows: TGTGCCAGCACCCCCGACAGGGGGTTGTTCAATTCACCCCTCCACTTT. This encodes CASTPDRGLFNSPLHF.

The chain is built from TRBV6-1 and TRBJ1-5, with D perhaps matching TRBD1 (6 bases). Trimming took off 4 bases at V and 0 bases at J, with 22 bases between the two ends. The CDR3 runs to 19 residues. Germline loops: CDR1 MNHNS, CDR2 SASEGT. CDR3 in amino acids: CASSATRGESDYSNQPQHF. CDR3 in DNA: TGTGCCAGCAGTGCAACCAGGGGTGAATCTGATTATAGCAATCAGCCCCAGCATTTT.

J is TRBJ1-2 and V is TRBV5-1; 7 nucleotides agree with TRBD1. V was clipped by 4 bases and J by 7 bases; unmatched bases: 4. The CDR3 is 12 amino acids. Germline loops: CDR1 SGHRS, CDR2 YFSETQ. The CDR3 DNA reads TGCGCCAGCAGCCAACAGGGGTCTGGCTACACCTTC. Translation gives CASSQQGSGYTF. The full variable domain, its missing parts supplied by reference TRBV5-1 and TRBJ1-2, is KAGVTQTPRYLIKTRGQQVTLSCSPISGHRSVSWYQQTPGQGLQFLFEYFSETQRNKGNFPGRFSGRQFSNSRSEMNVSTLELGDSALYLCASSQQGSGYTFGSGTRLTVV.

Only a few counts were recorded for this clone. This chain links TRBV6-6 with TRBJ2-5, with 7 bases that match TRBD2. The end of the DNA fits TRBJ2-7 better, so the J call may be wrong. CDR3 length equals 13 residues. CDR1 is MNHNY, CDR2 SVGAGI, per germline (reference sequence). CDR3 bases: TGTGCCAGCAGTTACGCTGGGGGGGGCGAGCAGTACTTC. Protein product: CASSYAGGGEQYF.

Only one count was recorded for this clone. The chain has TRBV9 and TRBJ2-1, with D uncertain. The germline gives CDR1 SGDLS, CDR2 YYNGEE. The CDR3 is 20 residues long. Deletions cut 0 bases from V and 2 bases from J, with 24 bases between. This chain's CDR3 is CASSVDWSNGLSFPYNEQFF. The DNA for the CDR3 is TGTGCCAGCAGCGTAGATTGGAGTAATGGCCTATCCTTCCCCTACAATGAGCAGTTCTTC.

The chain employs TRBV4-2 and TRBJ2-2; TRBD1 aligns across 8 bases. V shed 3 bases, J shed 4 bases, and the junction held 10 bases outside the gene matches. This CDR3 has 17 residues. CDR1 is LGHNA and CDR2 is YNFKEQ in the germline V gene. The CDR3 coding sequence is TGTGCCAGCAGCCAGGACAACAGGGGGTTACGCACCGGGGAGCTGTTTTTT. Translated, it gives CASSQDNRGLRTGELFF.

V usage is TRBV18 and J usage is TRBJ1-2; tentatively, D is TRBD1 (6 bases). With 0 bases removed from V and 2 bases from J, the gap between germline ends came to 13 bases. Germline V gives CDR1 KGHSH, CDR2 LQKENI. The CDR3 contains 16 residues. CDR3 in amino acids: CASSPPSVGANYGYTF. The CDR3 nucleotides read TGTGCCAGCTCACCACCGTCCGTGGGGGCAAACTATGGCTACACCTTC.

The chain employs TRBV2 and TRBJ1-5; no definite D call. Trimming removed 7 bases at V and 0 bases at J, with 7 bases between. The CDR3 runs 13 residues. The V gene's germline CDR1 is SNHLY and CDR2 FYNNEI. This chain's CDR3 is CASKEVSNQPQHF. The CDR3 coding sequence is TGTGCCAGCAAGGAGGTTAGCAATCAGCCCCAGCATTTT. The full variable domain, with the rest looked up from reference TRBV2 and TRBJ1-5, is EPEVTQTPSHQVTQMGQEVILRCVPISNHLYFYWYRQILGQKVEFLVSFYNNEISEKSEIFDDQFSVERPDGSNFTLKIRSTKLEDSAMYFCASKEVSNQPQHFGDGTRLSIL.

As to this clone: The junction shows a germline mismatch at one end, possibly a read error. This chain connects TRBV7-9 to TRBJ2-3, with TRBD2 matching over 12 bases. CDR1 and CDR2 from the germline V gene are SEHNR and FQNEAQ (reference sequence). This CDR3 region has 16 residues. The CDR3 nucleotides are TGTGCCAGCAGCCTAGCGGGAGGGCCTAGCACAGATACGCAGTATTTT. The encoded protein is CASSLAGGPSTDTQYF.

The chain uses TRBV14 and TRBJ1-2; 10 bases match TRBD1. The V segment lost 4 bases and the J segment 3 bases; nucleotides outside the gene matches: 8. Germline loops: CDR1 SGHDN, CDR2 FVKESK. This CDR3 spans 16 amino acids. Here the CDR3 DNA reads TGTGCCAGCAGCCCCCTCGGGACAGGGGTACACTATGGCTACACCTTC. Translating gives CASSPLGTGVHYGYTF. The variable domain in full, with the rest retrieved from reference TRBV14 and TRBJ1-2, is EAGVTQFPSHSVIEKGQTVTLRCDPISGHDNLYWYRRVMGKEIKFLLHFVKESKQDESGMPNNRFLAERTGGTYSTLKVQPAELEDSGVYFCASSPLGTGVHYGYTFGSGTRLTVV.

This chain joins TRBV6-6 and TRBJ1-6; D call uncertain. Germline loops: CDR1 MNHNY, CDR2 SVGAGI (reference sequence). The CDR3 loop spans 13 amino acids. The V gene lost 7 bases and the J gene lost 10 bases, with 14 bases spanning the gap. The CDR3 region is CASKRDARSPLHF. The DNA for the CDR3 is TGTGCCAGCAAGCGGGATGCCCGGTCACCCCTCCACTTT.

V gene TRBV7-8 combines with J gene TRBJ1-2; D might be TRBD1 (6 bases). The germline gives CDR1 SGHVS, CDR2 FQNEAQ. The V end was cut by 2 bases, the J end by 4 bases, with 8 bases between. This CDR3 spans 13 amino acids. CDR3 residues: CASSLSGVYGYTF. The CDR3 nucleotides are TGTGCCAGCAGCTTATCAGGGGTCTATGGCTACACCTTC.

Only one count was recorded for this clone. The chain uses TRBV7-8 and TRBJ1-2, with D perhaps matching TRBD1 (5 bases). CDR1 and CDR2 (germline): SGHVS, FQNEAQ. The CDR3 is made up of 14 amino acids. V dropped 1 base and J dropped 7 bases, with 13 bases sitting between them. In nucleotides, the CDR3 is TGTGCCAGCAGCTTAGGGGGGGGAAACAGTGGCTACACCTTC. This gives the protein CASSLGGGNSGYTF.

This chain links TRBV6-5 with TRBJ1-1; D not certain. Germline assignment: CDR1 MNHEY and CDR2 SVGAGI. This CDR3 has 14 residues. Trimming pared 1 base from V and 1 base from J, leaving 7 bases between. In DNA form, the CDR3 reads TGTGCCAGCAGTTACTTAGAATCGAACACTGAAGCTTTCTTT. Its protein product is CASSYLESNTEAFF.

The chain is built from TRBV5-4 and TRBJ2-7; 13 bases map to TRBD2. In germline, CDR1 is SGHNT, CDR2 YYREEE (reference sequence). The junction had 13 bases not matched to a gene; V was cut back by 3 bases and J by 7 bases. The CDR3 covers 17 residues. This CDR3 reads CASSSASRLAGGNEQYF. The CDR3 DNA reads TGTGCCAGCAGCTCCGCCTCGAGACTAGCGGGAGGTAATGAGCAGTACTTC.

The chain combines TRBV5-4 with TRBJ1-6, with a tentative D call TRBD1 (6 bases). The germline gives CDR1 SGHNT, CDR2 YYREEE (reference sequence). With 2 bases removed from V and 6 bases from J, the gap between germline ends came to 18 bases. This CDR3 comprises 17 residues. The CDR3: CASSFPTPGHINSPLHF. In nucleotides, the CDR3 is TGTGCCAGCAGCTTTCCTACGCCGGGACATATTAATTCACCCCTCCACTTT.

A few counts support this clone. The CDR3: CASRFRGERGYTF. Written as DNA, the CDR3 is TGTGCCAGCAGGTTCCGGGGGGAGAGGGGCTACACCTTC. This chain joins TRBV6-5 and TRBJ1-2; weak D call: TRBD1 (5 bases). V was shortened by 6 bases and J by 8 bases, with 16 bases between the two germline ends. In germline, CDR1 is MNHEY, CDR2 SVGAGI. The CDR3 totals 13 residues.

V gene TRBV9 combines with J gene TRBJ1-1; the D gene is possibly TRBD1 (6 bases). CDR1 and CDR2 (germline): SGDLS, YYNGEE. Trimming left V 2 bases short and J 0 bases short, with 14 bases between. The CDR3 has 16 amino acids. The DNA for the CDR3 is TGTGCCAGCAGCGTTAAGGACAGACCCATGAACACTGAAGCTTTCTTT. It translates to CASSVKDRPMNTEAFF.

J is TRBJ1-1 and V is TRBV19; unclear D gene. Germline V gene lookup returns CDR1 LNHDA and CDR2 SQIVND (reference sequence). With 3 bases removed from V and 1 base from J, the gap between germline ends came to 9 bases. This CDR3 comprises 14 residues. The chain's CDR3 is CASSMYSPNTEAFF. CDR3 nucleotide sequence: TGTGCCAGTAGTATGTACAGCCCGAACACTGAAGCTTTCTTT.

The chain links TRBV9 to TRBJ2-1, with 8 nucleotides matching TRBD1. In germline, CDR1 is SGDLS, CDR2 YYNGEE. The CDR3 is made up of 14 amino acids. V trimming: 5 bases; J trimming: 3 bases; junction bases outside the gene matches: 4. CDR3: CASSAGTGYNEQFF. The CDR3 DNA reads TGTGCCAGCAGTGCCGGGACAGGCTACAATGAGCAGTTCTTC. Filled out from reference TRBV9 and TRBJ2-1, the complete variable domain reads DSGVTQTPKHLITATGQRVTLRCSPRSGDLSVYWYQQSLDQGLQFLIQYYNGEERAKGNILERFSAQQFPDLHSELNLSSLELGDSALYFCASSAGTGYNEQFFGPGTRLTVL.

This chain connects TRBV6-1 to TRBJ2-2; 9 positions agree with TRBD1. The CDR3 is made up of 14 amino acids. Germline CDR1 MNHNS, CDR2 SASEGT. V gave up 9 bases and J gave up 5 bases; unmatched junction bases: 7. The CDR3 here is CASGQGRWTGELFF. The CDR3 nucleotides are TGTGCCAGTGGACAGGGGAGATGGACCGGGGAGCTGTTTTTT.

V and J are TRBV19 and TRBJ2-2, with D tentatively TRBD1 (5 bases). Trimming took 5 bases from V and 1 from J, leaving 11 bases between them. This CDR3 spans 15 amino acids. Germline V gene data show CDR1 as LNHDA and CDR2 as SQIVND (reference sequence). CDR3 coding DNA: TGTGCCAGTAGTGGTCGACAGAAGAACACCGGGGAGCTGTTTTTT. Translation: CASSGRQKNTGELFF.

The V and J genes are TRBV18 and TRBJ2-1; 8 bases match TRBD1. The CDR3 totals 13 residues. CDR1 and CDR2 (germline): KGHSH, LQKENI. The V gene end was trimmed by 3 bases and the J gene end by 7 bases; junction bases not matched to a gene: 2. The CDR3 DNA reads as TGTGCCAGCTCACCGCGGACAGGGAATGAGCAGTTCTTC. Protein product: CASSPRTGNEQFF.

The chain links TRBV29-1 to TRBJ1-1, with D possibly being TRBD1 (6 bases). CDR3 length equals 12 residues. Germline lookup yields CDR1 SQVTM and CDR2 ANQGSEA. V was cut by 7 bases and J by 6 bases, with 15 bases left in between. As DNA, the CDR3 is TGCAGCGCGGGAACAGGGATAGCTGAAGCTTTCTTT. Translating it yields CSAGTGIAEAFF.

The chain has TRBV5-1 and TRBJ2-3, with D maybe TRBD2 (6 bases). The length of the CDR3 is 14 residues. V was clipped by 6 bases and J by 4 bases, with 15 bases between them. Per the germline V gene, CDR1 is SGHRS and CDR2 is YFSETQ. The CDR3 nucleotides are TGCGCCAGCACCCTGACTAGACGGGCAGATACGCAGTATTTT. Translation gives CASTLTRRADTQYF.

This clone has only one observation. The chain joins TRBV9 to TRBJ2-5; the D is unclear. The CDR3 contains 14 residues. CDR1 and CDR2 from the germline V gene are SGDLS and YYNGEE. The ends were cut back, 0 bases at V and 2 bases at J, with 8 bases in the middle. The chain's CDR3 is CASSVGSGQETQYF. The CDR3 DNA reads TGTGCCAGCAGCGTAGGGAGTGGGCAAGAGACCCAGTACTTC.

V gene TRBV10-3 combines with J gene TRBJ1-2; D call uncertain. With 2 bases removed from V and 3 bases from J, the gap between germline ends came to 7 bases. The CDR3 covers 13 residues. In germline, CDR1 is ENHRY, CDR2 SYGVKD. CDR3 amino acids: CAISEPRHYGYTF. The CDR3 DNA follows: TGTGCCATCAGTGAGCCGAGGCACTATGGCTACACCTTC.

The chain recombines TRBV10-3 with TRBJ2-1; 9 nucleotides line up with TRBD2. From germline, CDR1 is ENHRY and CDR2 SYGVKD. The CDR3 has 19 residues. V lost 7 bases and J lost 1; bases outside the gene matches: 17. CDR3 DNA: TGTGCCATCAAGGAGCGGCGGGGGGGCCAGGGGGGTTCCTACAATGAGCAGTTCTTC. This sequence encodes CAIKERRGGQGGSYNEQFF.

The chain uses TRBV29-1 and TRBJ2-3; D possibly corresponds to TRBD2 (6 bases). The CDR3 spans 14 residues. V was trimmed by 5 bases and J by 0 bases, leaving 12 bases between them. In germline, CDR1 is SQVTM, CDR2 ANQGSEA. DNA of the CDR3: TGCAGCGTTAGTGCGGGGACTAGCACAGATACGCAGTATTTT. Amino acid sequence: CSVSAGTSTDTQYF.